These 18 T cell receptor beta chains share one sample of origin, sequenced in a study of blood T cell repertoires in COVID-19. Sequencing was performed with immunoSEQ multiplex PCR; in TCRdb, only in-frame clones are kept and a portion is missing. The sample records about 230,000 clones, roughly 85% being singletons. Sample: peripheral blood. Every receptor here comes from a middle-aged man with acute or convalescent COVID-19.

The chain employs TRBV6-5 and TRBJ1-5, with D tentatively TRBD1 (6 bases). The CDR3 runs 13 residues. With 6 bases removed from V and 4 bases from J, the gap between germline ends came to 10 bases. Germline V gene data show CDR1 as MNHEY and CDR2 as SVGAGI. This chain's CDR3 is CASSSGTNQPQHF. The CDR3 DNA reads TGTGCCAGCAGCTCGGGGACAAATCAGCCCCAGCATTTT.

The rearrangement uses TRBV5-1 and TRBJ2-7; 7 positions match TRBD1. Germline CDR1 is SGHRS and CDR2 is YFSETQ. The CDR3 contains 13 residues. V shed 2 bases and J 6 bases; nucleotides not matched to a gene: 5. The CDR3 sequence: CASSFRQGGEQYF. Written as DNA, the CDR3 is TGCGCCAGCAGCTTCCGACAGGGCGGCGAGCAGTACTTC. The complete variable domain, with remaining parts taken from reference TRBV5-1 and TRBJ2-7, reads KAGVTQTPRYLIKTRGQQVTLSCSPISGHRSVSWYQQTPGQGLQFLFEYFSETQRNKGNFPGRFSGRQFSNSRSEMNVSTLELGDSALYLCASSFRQGGEQYFGPGTRLTVT.

V and J are TRBV11-2 and TRBJ2-1; D is unclear. The CDR3 spans 15 residues. Germline V gene data show CDR1 as SGHAT and CDR2 as FQNNGV. Trimming took 1 base from V and 0 from J, leaving 7 bases between them. The CDR3 is CASSLVPGSYNEQFF. In DNA form, the CDR3 reads TGTGCCAGCAGCTTAGTCCCGGGCTCCTACAATGAGCAGTTCTTC. The whole variable domain, filled in from reference TRBV11-2 and TRBJ2-1, reads EAGVAQSPRYKIIEKRQSVAFWCNPISGHATLYWYQQILGQGPKLLIQFQNNGVVDDSQLPKDRFSAERLKGVDSTLKIQPAKLEDSAVYLCASSLVPGSYNEQFFGPGTRLTVL.

Of note for this clone: Other DNA sequences in the same sample also yield this CDR3. The V call is TRBV6-5, the J call TRBJ1-1; perhaps TRBD1 as D (6 bases). Germline CDR1 reads MNHEY; CDR2 reads SVGAGI. The V and J ends lost 11 bases and 2 bases respectively, with 15 bases between them. The CDR3 consists of 13 residues. The CDR3 loop is CASRGRVNTEAFF. CDR3 nucleotide sequence: TGTGCCTCCAGGGGCCGGGTCAACACTGAAGCTTTCTTT.

A note on this clone: The sample contains more than one DNA sequence encoding this CDR3. The rearrangement uses TRBV6-6 and TRBJ1-1; D perhaps matches TRBD1 (5 bases). The CDR3 contains 13 residues. V dropped 6 bases and J dropped 1 base, with 9 bases sitting between them. In germline, CDR1 is MNHNY, CDR2 SVGAGI (reference sequence). DNA for the CDR3: TGTGCCAGCAGACCTCAGGGGAACACTGAAGCTTTCTTT. Its translation: CASRPQGNTEAFF.

The rearrangement uses TRBV9 and TRBJ2-3, with a weak D call TRBD1 (5 bases). Germline V gene sequence: CDR1 SGDLS, CDR2 YYNGEE. V dropped 1 base and J dropped 1 base, with 10 bases sitting between them. CDR3 length: 15 amino acids. CDR3 nucleotide sequence: TGTGCCAGCAGCGTAAACCAGGGTGGCACAGATACGCAGTATTTT. This sequence encodes CASSVNQGGTDTQYF.

This clone was detected only once. The chain has TRBV15 and TRBJ2-3; 9 nucleotides align to TRBD2. CDR1 LNHNV and CDR2 YYDKDF come from the germline V gene (reference sequence). V shed 1 base and J 5 bases; nucleotides not matched to a gene: 10. The CDR3 has 17 amino acids. CDR3 sequence reads: CATSRGGLASALDTQYF. The CDR3 DNA reads TGTGCCACCAGCAGAGGTGGACTAGCGTCAGCCCTAGATACGCAGTATTTT. Supplemented by reference TRBV15 and TRBJ2-3, the full variable domain reads DAMVIQNPRYQVTQFGKPVTLSCSQTLNHNVMYWYQQKSSQAPKLLFHYYDKDFNNEADTPDNFQSRRPNTSFCFLDIRSPGLGDTAMYLCATSRGGLASALDTQYFGPGTRLTVL.

The chain is built from TRBV5-6 and TRBJ1-1, with TRBD1 matching 9 bases. V was pared by 4 bases and J by 7 bases, with 8 bases of the junction left unmatched. Germline V lookup: CDR1 SGHDT, CDR2 YYEEEE. CDR3 length equals 14 residues. CDR3 in amino acids: CASSGGGQGREAFF. The CDR3 nucleotides read TGTGCCAGCAGCGGCGGGGGACAGGGTCGTGAAGCTTTCTTT.

The chain uses TRBV27 and TRBJ1-1; D remains ambiguous. CDR3 size: 13 residues. Trimming pared 3 bases from V and 3 bases from J, leaving 8 bases between. Germline assignment: CDR1 MNHEY and CDR2 SMNVEV (reference sequence). For the CDR3, the DNA is TGTGCCAGCAGTTTCAACCGGGACACTGAAGCTTTCTTT. This gives the protein CASSFNRDTEAFF.

The chain carries TRBV13 and TRBJ2-1; 7 positions agree with TRBD1. Losses at the gene ends were 5 bases for V and 7 bases for J; bases not matched to a gene: 8. Germline CDR1 reads PRHDT; CDR2 reads FYEKMQ (reference sequence). The CDR3 sequence is 14 residues long. The CDR3 nucleotides are TGTGCCAGCAGCCAGAGACAGGGACGTAATGAGCAGTTCTTC. Translation: CASSQRQGRNEQFF.

The chain employs TRBV12-3 or TRBV12-4 and TRBJ1-1, with a weak D call TRBD1 (6 bases). The V gene lost 5 bases and the J gene lost 1 base, with 8 bases spanning the gap. The CDR3 has 13 amino acids. The CDR3 protein is CASSTGQNTEAFF. DNA for the CDR3: TGTGCCAGCAGTACAGGGCAGAACACTGAAGCTTTCTTT.

This clone was counted a single time. The rearrangement uses TRBV10-3 and TRBJ1-2; tentatively, D is TRBD1 (5 bases). CDR3 length equals 18 residues. V lost 4 bases and J 0 bases, leaving 21 bases between the germline ends. Germline assignment: CDR1 ENHRY and CDR2 SYGVKD. In DNA, the CDR3 is TGTGCCATCAGTGTTCGGGGGTGGGGTATAGAATCTAACTATGGCTACACCTTC. It codes for CAISVRGWGIESNYGYTF.

This chain joins TRBV30 and TRBJ1-1, with 8 bases fitting TRBD1. There are 14 residues in the CDR3. The ends lost 3 bases at V and 3 bases at J; junction bases unmatched: 6. From germline, CDR1 is GTSNPN and CDR2 SVGIG (reference sequence). The CDR3 nucleotides read TGTGCCTGGAGGGGACAGGCCATGCACACTGAAGCTTTCTTT. Protein product: CAWRGQAMHTEAFF.

This chain connects TRBV7-7 to TRBJ2-1; 13 bases match TRBD2. Germline CDR1 SSHAT, CDR2 FNYEAQ (reference sequence). The CDR3 totals 17 residues. V trimming: 5 bases; J trimming: 8 bases; junction bases outside the gene matches: 12. The CDR3 sequence is CASSPELAGGPWDEQFF. DNA for the CDR3: TGTGCCAGCAGCCCAGAACTAGCGGGGGGGCCTTGGGATGAGCAGTTCTTC. The variable domain in full, with the rest retrieved from reference TRBV7-7 and TRBJ2-1, is GAGVSQSPRYKVTKRGQDVTLRCDPISSHATLYWYQQALGQGPEFLTYFNYEAQPDKSGLPSDRFSAERPEGSISTLTIQRTEQRDSAMYRCASSPELAGGPWDEQFFGPGTRLTVL.

The V gene is TRBV6-5, the J gene TRBJ2-7; 11 bases align to TRBD1. J was trimmed by 4 bases and V by 6 bases; bases with no gene match: 2. This CDR3 contains 13 residues. Germline lookup yields CDR1 MNHEY and CDR2 SVGAGI. CDR3 nucleotides: TGTGCCAGCAGGGGACAGGGGGTGTACGAGCAGTACTTC. Translation: CASRGQGVYEQYF.

The genes are TRBV6-7 and TRBJ2-3; maybe TRBD2 (6 bases). TRBV6-7 counts as an open reading frame of uncertain function. Trimming stripped 4 bases from V and 3 bases from J, with 17 bases between. The CDR3 is 16 amino acids. The CDR3 protein is CASSSLAGTVTDTQYF. CDR3 bases: TGTGCCAGCAGTTCCTTAGCCGGGACTGTAACAGATACGCAGTATTTT.

The V gene is TRBV10-2, the J gene TRBJ2-3, with 14 bases fitting TRBD2. CDR3 length: 15 amino acids. CDR1 and CDR2 from the germline V gene are WSHSY and SAAADI. V shed 7 bases, J shed 3 bases, and the junction held 3 bases outside the gene matches. The CDR3: CASTRLAGGTDTQYF. CDR3 bases: TGCGCCAGCACTCGACTAGCGGGGGGGACAGATACGCAGTATTTT.

Of note for this clone: A read error may produce the germline difference seen at one junction end. The chain couples TRBV10-1 to TRBJ1-2; D is undetermined. Germline values: CDR1 WNHNN, CDR2 SYGVQD (reference sequence). This CDR3 spans 9 amino acids. The CDR3 loop is CASSEARPF. The CDR3 DNA reads as TGCGCCAGCAGTGAGGCCAGGCCCTTC.